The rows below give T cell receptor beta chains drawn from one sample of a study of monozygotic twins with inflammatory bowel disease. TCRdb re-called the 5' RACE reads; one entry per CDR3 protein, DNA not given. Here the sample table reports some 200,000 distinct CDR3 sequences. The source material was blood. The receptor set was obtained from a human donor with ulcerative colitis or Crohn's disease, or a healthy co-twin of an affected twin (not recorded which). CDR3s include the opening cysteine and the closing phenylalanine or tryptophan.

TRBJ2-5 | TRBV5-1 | CASSILLAGASKETQYF
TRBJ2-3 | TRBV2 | CASSSRGGPKVWDTQYF
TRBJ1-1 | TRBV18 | CASSPKQGSLNTEAFF
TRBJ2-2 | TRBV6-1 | CASSAKSGANTGELFF
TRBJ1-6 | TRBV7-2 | CASRHPRGNSPLHF
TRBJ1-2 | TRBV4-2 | CASSPDRGNYGYTF
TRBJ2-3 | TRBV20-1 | CSAREGRGIQLWTDTQYF
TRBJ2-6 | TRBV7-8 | CASSPYRVSGANVLTF
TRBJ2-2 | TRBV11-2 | CASSYALGDTGELFF
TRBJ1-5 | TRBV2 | CASIRDRGPQPQHF
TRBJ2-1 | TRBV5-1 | CASSLRGPNEQFF
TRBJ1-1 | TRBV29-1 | CSDDRGTEAFF
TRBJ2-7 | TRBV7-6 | CASSLGQIHHEQYF
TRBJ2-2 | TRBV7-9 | CASSLLSLTGELFF
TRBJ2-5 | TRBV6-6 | CASSYSGQGETQYF
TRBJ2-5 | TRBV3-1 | CASSQVMRGGEKETQYF
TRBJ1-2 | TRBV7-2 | CASSSRMRGYTF
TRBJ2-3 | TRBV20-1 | CSASDGSSTDTQYF
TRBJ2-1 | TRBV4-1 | CASSQGAGTSAYSYNEQFF
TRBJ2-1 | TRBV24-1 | CATSAHRDNEQFF
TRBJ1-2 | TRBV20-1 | CSLGVNYGYTF
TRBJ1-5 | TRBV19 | CASSRDRERPQHF
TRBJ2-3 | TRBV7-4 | CASSQRRCRDRGTDTQYF
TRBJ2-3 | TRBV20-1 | CSAKLQGPDTQYF
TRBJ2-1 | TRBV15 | CATSLEHYEQFF
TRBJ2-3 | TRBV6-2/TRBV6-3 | CASSYYPHIADTQYF
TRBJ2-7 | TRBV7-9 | CASSLTRGTGSYEQYF
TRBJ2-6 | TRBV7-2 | CASSLGGARANVLTF
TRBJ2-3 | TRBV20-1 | CSARGTSGGTDTQYF
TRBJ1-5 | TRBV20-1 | CSARAGSSNQPQHF
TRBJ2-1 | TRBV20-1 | CSASGGRGEPYNEQFF
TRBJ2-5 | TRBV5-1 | CASTLSLAAKETQYF
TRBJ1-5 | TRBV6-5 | CASSSGTGWGNQPQHF
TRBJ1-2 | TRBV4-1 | CASSFTGGYTF
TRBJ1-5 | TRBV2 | CASTWDYSNQPQHF
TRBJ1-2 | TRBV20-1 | CSLRDRPETNYGYTF
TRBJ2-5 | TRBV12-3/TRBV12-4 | CASSPSSETQYF
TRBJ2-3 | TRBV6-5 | CASSYPTSGGNEDTQYF
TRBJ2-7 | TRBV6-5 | CASSYEESYEQYF